This paragraph covers one TCR beta chain sequence. The target of this receptor is not known. Nothing much larger sits one base from this clone, and base qualities are not available. The receptor library was made with the immunoSEQ multiplex PCR assay. Concerning the study's data processing: A statistical classification framework was built to diagnose cytomegalovirus status from the catalog of TCR beta chain sequences. This immuneACCESS table, as held by TCRdb, lists in-frame sequences with V and J called but not all clones. Of the missing ones, under half trace to an unresolved V gene in checked studies; the others have no known cause. The V and J calls and clone size come from that table; D and trimming were worked out from the DNA. This sample holds around 69,000 clones; roughly 95% were observed only once. The ten largest account for roughly 4.3% of the sample. These data belong to a study of cytomegalovirus exposure and HLA in healthy donors (dated 2017 in TCRdb). Context from the whole study: According to a later analysis, one platform produced both the 100 to 150 validation repertoires and the roughly 640 repertoires of the first cohort. The study was designed to test whether signatures of past pathogen exposure could be identified by cataloging public T cell receptors. Besides the first cohort of approximately 670 subjects, a separate validation cohort made up of 120 different subjects was used. To predict cytomegalovirus infection status, the study brought together high-throughput TCR immunosequencing, statistical association of individual TCRs with disease status, and machine learning. What the study reported, not specific to this receptor: Cytomegalovirus status was reported to be diagnosed by the classifier with high specificity and sensitivity in both the original and validation cohorts. According to the authors, the approach could potentially be generalized to other disease states and immunological phenotypes. A later analysis lacked HLA typing for the validation cohort, so it scored co-occurrence in that cohort across all 110 or so repertoires. A later analysis found that TCRs clustered in the first cohort also tended to co-occur in the 100 to 150 validation repertoires, with more than 90% of cluster scores above 0. The study gave a list of under 200 TCR beta chains associated with cytomegalovirus. In vitro tests confirmed that a few of the cytomegalovirus-associated TCR beta chains recognize cytomegalovirus antigens. Most TCR sequences were seen in very few donors, while some public TCRs were found in many individuals.

Unmatched junction bases come to 5, with V trimmed by 2 bases and J by 2 bases. Taken from cysteine to phenylalanine, the CDR3 has 16 residues. Only the CDR3 part of the read is kept: 48 bases, read in frame from the first base. CDR1 MNHEY and CDR2 SVGAGI are derived from the germline V gene. The donors were included in the validation cohort of roughly 120 subjects, a group kept apart from the roughly 730-subject first cohort. Source material: PBMCs. This chain is built from TRBV6-5 and TRBJ2-1; TRBD2 aligns with 8 central bases. This TCR was sampled from a young woman in good health and CMV-seropositive. The CDR3: CASSYGQAGAYNEQFF. DNA sequence: TGTGCCAGCAGTTACGGTCAAGCGGGAGCCTACAATGAGCAGTTCTTC.